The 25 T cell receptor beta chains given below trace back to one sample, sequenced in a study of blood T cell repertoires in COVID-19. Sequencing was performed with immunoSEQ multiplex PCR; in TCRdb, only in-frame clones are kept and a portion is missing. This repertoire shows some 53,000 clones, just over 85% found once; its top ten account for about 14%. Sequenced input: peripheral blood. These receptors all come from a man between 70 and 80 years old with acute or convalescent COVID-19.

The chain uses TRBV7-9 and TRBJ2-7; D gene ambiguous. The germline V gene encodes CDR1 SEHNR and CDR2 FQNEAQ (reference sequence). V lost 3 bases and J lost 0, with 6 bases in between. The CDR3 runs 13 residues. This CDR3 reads CASSLASSYEQYF. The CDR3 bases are TGTGCCAGCAGCTTGGCCAGCTCCTACGAGCAGTACTTC.

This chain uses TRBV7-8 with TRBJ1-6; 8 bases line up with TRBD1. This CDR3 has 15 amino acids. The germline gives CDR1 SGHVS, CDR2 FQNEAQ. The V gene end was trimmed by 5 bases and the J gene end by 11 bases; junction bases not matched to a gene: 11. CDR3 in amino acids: CASSPRQGTSTPLHF. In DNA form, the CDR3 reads TGTGCCAGCAGCCCGAGACAGGGGACCAGTACACCCCTCCACTTT.

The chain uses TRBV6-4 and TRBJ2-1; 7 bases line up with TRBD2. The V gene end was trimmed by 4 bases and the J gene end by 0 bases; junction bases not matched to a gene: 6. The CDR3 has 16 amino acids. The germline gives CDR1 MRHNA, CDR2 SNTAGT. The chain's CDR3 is CASSAQGLSSYNEQFF. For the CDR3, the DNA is TGTGCCAGCAGTGCCCAGGGACTAAGCTCCTACAATGAGCAGTTCTTC.

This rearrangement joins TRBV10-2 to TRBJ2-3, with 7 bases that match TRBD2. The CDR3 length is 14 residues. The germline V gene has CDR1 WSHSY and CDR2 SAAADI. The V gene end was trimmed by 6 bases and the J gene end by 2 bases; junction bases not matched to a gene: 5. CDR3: CASRDTSVTDTQYF. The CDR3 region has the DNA TGCGCCAGCAGGGATACTAGCGTCACAGATACGCAGTATTTT.

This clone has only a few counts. The CDR3 region has the DNA TGCGCCAGCAGCCAAGGATTGCGGGCTAATTCACCCCTCCACTTT. Its translation: CASSQGLRANSPLHF. The V and J genes are TRBV4-3 and TRBJ1-6; D is unclear. The germline CDR1 and CDR2 sequences are LGHNA and YSLEER. V dropped 1 base and J dropped 6 bases, with 10 bases sitting between them. The CDR3 consists of 15 residues.

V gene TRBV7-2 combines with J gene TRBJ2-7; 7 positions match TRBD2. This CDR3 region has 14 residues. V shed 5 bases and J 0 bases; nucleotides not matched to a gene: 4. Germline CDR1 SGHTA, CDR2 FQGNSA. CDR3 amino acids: CASSPQRGSYEQYF. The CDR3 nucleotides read TGTGCCAGCAGCCCCCAGCGGGGCTCCTACGAGCAGTACTTC. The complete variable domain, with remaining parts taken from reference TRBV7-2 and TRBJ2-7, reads GAGVSQSPSNKVTEKGKDVELRCDPISGHTALYWYRQSLGQGLEFLIYFQGNSAPDKSGLPSDRFSAERTGGSVSTLTIQRTQQEDSAVYLCASSPQRGSYEQYFGPGTRLTVT.

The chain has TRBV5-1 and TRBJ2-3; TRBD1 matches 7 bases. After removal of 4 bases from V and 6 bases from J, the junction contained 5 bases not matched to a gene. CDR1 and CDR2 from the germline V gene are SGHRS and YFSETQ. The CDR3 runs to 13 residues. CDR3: CASSRTGADTQYF. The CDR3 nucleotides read TGCGCCAGCAGCAGAACAGGGGCCGATACGCAGTATTTT.

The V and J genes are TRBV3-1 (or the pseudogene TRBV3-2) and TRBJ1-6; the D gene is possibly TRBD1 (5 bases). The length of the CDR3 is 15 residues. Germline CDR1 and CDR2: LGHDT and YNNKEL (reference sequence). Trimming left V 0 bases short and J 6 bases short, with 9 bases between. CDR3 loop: CASSQDLQGNSPLHF. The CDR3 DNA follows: TGTGCCAGCAGCCAAGATCTGCAGGGTAATTCACCCCTCCACTTT.

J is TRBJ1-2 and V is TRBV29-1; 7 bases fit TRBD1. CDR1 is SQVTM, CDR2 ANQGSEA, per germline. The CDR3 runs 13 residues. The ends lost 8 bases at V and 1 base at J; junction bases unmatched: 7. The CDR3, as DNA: TGCAGCTTTTATACAGGGGATAACTATGGCTACACCTTC. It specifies CSFYTGDNYGYTF. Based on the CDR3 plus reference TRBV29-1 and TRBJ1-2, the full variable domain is SAVISQKPSRDICQRGTSLTIQCQVDSQVTMMFWYRQQPGQSLTLIATANQGSEATYESGFVIDKFPISRPNLTFSTLTVSNMSPEDSSIYLCSFYTGDNYGYTFGSGTRLTVV.

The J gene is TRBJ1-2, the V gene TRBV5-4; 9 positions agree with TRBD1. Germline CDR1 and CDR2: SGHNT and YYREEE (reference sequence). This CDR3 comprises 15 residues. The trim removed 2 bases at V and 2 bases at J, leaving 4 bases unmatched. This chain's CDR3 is CASSFNRGRNYGYTF. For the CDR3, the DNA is TGTGCCAGCAGCTTTAACAGGGGGCGCAACTATGGCTACACCTTC.

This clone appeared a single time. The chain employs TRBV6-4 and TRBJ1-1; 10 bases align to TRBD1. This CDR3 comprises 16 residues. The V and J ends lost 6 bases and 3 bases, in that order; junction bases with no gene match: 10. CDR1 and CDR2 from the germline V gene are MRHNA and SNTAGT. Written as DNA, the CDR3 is TGTGCCAGCAGCAGGGACAGGGGTTTAAGGCACACTGAAGCTTTCTTT. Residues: CASSRDRGLRHTEAFF.

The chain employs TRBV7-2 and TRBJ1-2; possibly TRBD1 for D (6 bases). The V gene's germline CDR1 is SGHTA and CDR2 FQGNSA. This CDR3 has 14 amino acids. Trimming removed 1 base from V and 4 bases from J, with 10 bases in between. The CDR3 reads CASSLEAGVYGYTF. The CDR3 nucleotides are TGTGCCAGCAGCTTAGAAGCAGGGGTCTATGGCTACACCTTC.

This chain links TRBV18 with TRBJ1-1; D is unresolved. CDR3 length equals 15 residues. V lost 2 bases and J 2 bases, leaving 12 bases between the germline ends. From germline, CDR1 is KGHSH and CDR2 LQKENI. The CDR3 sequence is CASSPSLILNTEAFF. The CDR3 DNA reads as TGTGCCAGCTCACCATCCCTTATTCTTAACACTGAAGCTTTCTTT.

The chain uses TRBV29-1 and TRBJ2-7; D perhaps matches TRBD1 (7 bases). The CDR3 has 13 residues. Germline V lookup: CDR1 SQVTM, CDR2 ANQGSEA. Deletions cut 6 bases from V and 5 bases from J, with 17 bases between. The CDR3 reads CSVVETGTDEQYV. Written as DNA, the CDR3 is TGCAGCGTCGTCGAGACAGGGACTGACGAGCAGTACGTC.

This chain's CDR3 is CASIRGYTIYF. CDR3 coding DNA: TGTGCCAGCATTCGGGGATACACCATATATTTT. This chain joins TRBV6-5 and TRBJ1-3; D remains unclear. From germline, CDR1 is MNHEY and CDR2 SVGAGI. The V end was cut by 7 bases, the J end by 8 bases, with 9 bases between. This CDR3 contains 11 residues.

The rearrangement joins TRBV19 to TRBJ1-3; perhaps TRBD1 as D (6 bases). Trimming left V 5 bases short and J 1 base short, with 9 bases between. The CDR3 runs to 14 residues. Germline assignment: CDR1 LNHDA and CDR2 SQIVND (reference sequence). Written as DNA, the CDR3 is TGTGCCAGTAGTTCAGGGGATTCTGGAAACACCATATATTTT. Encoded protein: CASSSGDSGNTIYF.

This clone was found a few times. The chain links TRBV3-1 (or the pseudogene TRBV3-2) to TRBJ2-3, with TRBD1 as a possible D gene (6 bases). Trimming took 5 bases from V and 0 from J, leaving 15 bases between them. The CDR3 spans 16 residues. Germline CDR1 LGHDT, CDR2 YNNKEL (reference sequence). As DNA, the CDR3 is TGTGCCAGCAGCTACTCCGGGACACCGAGCACAGATACGCAGTATTTT. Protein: CASSYSGTPSTDTQYF.

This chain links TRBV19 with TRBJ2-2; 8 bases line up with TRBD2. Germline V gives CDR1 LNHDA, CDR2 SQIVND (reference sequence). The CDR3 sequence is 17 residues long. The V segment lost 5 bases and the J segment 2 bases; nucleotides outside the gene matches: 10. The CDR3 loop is CASSPPGLVANTGELFF. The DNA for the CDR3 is TGTGCCAGTAGTCCCCCGGGACTAGTGGCAAACACCGGGGAGCTGTTTTTT.

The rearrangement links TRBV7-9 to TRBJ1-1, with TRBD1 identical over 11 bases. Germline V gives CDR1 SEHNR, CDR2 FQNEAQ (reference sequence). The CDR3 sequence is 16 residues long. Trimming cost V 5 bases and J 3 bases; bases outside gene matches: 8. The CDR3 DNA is TGTGCCAGCAGCCCGGACAGGGGGCGCCCCGACACTGAAGCTTTCTTT. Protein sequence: CASSPDRGRPDTEAFF.

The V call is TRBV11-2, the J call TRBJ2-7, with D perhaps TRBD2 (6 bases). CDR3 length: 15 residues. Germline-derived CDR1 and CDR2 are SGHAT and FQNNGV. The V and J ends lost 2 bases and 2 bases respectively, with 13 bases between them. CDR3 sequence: CASSLRGAGPYEQYF. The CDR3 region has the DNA TGTGCCAGCAGCTTAAGAGGGGCGGGACCCTACGAGCAGTACTTC.

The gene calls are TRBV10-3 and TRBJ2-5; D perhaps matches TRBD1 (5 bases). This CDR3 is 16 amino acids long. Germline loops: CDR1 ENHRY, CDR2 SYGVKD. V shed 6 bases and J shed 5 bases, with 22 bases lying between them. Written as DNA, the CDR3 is TGTGCCATCAGCCAAAGTACACCGGGTAAGGGGGAGACCCAGTACTTC. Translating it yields CAISQSTPGKGETQYF.

The CDR3 region has the DNA TGTGCCAGCAGTGAACTCGCAGGGAATCAGCCCCAGCATTTT. Amino acids: CASSELAGNQPQHF. The rearrangement uses TRBV6-1 and TRBJ1-5, with D maybe TRBD1 (5 bases). The CDR3 contains 14 residues. Germline CDR1 reads MNHNS; CDR2 reads SASEGT. Between the trimmed V and J ends, which lost 2 bases and 4 bases, there was a span of 9 bases.

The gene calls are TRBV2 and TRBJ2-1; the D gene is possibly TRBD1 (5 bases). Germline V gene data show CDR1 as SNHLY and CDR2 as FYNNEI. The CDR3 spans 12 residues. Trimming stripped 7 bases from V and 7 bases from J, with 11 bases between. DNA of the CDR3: TGTGCCAGCAAGGGGTCTGGGAATGAGCAGTTCTTC. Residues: CASKGSGNEQFF.

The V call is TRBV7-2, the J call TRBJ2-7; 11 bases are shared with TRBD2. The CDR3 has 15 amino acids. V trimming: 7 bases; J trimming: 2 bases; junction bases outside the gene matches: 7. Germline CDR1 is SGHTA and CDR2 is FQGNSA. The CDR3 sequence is CASNSLAGGPYEQYF. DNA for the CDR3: TGTGCCAGCAACTCGTTAGCGGGAGGGCCCTACGAGCAGTACTTC. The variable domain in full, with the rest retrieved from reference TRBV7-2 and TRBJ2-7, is GAGVSQSPSNKVTEKGKDVELRCDPISGHTALYWYRQSLGQGLEFLIYFQGNSAPDKSGLPSDRFSAERTGGSVSTLTIQRTQQEDSAVYLCASNSLAGGPYEQYFGPGTRLTVT.

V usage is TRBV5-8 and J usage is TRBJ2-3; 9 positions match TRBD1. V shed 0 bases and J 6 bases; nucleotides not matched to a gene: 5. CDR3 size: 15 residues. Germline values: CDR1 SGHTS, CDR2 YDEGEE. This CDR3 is CASSLGQGVGDTQYF. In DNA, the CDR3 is TGTGCCAGCAGCTTGGGACAGGGGGTCGGGGATACGCAGTATTTT.